One and the same sample provided the 20 T cell receptor beta chains below, sequenced in a study of T cells of healthy individuals. TCRdb itself ran the 5' RACE reads through MiXCR, one entry per CDR3 protein. Of tens of thousands of distinct CDR3 sequences listed, 16% are singletons. These receptors came from a human donor in good health.

This clonotype came up a few times. This chain connects TRBV27 to TRBJ2-2; no reliable D call. Germline-derived CDR1 and CDR2 are MNHEY and SMNVEV (reference sequence). V shed 5 bases and J shed 1 base, with 2 bases lying between them. There are 12 residues in the CDR3. In DNA form, the CDR3 reads TGTGCCAGCAGTATGAACACCGGGGAGCTGTTTTTT. Translation: CASSMNTGELFF.

This clonotype has just a few counts. This chain connects TRBV2 to TRBJ1-5, with D possibly TRBD1 on 6 matching bases. V lost 4 bases and J lost 1, with 14 bases in between. This CDR3 spans 16 amino acids. Germline loops: CDR1 SNHLY, CDR2 FYNNEI. The CDR3 region has the DNA TGTGCCAGCAGTGTTCACAGGGTAGCGAGCAATCAGCCCCAGCATTTT. This gives the protein CASSVHRVASNQPQHF.

This clonotype has more than one count but fewer than ten. This chain joins TRBV5-6 and TRBJ2-7; TRBD1 matches at 8 bases. This CDR3 comprises 14 residues. Trimming cost V 4 bases and J 2 bases; bases outside gene matches: 5. CDR1 SGHDT and CDR2 YYEEEE come from the germline V gene. CDR3 region: CASSRTGSPYEQYF. The CDR3 DNA follows: TGTGCCAGCAGCCGGACAGGGTCCCCCTACGAGCAGTACTTC.

For this clonotype: This may arise from a read error, as a much more abundant clone is one base away. This chain uses TRBV9 with TRBJ2-5; no firm D call. Trimming took off 4 bases at V and 2 bases at J, with 9 bases between the two ends. CDR1 is SGDLS and CDR2 is YYNGEE in the germline V gene. The CDR3 is 13 amino acids. In DNA, the CDR3 is TGTGCCAGCAGCTTGACCACTCAAGAGACCCAGTACTTC. This translates into CASSLTTQETQYF.

This clonotype was counted many times. CDR3 sequence (DNA): TGTGCCAGCACCCAGACTTCCTCCTCCTACGAGCAGTACTTC. Encoded protein: CASTQTSSSYEQYF. The rearrangement uses TRBV7-8 and TRBJ2-7, with D unresolved. This CDR3 contains 14 residues. From germline, CDR1 is SGHVS and CDR2 FQNEAQ. The ends were cut back, 7 bases at V and 0 bases at J, with 13 bases in the middle.

There are many counts of this clonotype. This chain links TRBV4-3 with TRBJ2-3, with 9 positions matching TRBD2. CDR1 LGHNA and CDR2 YSLEER come from the germline V gene. CDR3 length equals 16 residues. The ends lost 0 bases at V and 7 bases at J; junction bases unmatched: 8. CDR3 in DNA: TGCGCCAGCAGCCAAGAATCGGCTAGCGGGGCCAATACGCAGTATTTT. This codes for CASSQESASGANTQYF.

The chain employs TRBV9 and TRBJ2-1; D may correspond to TRBD1 or TRBD2 (7 bases each). The germline CDR1 and CDR2 sequences are SGDLS and YYNGEE. The CDR3 totals 12 residues. V was cut by 6 bases and J by 9 bases, with 13 bases left in between. As DNA, the CDR3 is TGTGCCAGCAACACAGGGGAGGGTGAGCAGTTCTTC. This translates into CASNTGEGEQFF.

On this clonotype: Possible read error: a much larger clone is one base away. The chain recombines TRBV7-2 with TRBJ1-6; TRBD1 is a possible D gene (6 bases). Germline CDR1 and CDR2: SGHTA and FQGNSA. This CDR3 region has 16 residues. The CDR3 loop reads CASSSYPGAYNSPLNF. The CDR3 DNA is TGTGCCAGCAGCTCCTATCCGGGGGCTTATAATTCACCCCTCAACTTT. The full variable domain, with the rest looked up from reference TRBV7-2 and TRBJ1-6, is GAGVSQSPSNKVTEKGKDVELRCDPISGHTALYWYRQSLGQGLEFLIYFQGNSAPDKSGLPSDRFSAERTGGSVSTLTIQRTQQEDSAVYLCASSSYPGAYNSPLNFGNGTRLTVT.

This chain uses TRBV29-1 with TRBJ2-7; the D call may be TRBD1 or TRBD2 (5 bases each). With 5 bases removed from V and 2 bases from J, the gap between germline ends came to 13 bases. This CDR3 spans 13 amino acids. Germline loops: CDR1 SQVTM, CDR2 ANQGSEA. CDR3 nucleotide sequence: TGCAGCGTTCGGGGACGGGCTACCTACGAGCAGTACTTC. Translated: CSVRGRATYEQYF.

This clonotype was counted many times. The chain joins TRBV15 to TRBJ1-1; unclear D gene. The V gene's germline CDR1 is LNHNV and CDR2 YYDKDF (reference sequence). The ends were cut back, 6 bases at V and 3 bases at J, with 11 bases in the middle. The CDR3 length is 13 residues. CDR3 DNA sequence: TGTGCCACCAGTAGGAAATCTGACACTGAAGCTTTCTTT. This translates into CATSRKSDTEAFF.

This clonotype was recorded at least ten times. This chain connects TRBV12-3 or TRBV12-4 to TRBJ1-5, with 7 bases identical to TRBD1. V lost 2 bases, J lost 0 bases, and 7 bases stayed unmatched. CDR3 length: 17 amino acids. CDR3 in amino acids: CASSLWQGGYSNQPQHF. CDR3 nucleotide sequence: TGTGCCAGCAGTTTATGGCAGGGGGGTTATAGCAATCAGCCCCAGCATTTT.

This clonotype has just a few counts. V and J are TRBV19 and TRBJ1-2; 10 bases fit TRBD1. The CDR3 runs 14 residues. The V gene's germline CDR1 is LNHDA and CDR2 SQIVND (reference sequence). V was clipped by 6 bases and J by 8 bases; unmatched bases: 9. CDR3 bases: TGTGCCAGTAGCGACAGGGGGCGCGACGGAGGCTACACCTTC. It yields the protein CASSDRGRDGGYTF.

The chain carries TRBV20-1 and TRBJ2-1; 11 bases agree with TRBD2. V gave up 2 bases and J gave up 4 bases; unmatched junction bases: 4. The CDR3 runs to 15 residues. Germline CDR1 DFQATT, CDR2 SNEGSKA (reference sequence). The CDR3 region is CSARRLAGTYNEQFF. CDR3 in DNA: TGCAGTGCTAGACGACTAGCGGGGACATACAATGAGCAGTTCTTC.

This clonotype was found a few times. This chain joins TRBV5-1 and TRBJ2-7; D not certain. Looked up from germline, CDR1 is SGHRS and CDR2 is YFSETQ. CDR3 length: 12 residues. V dropped 1 base and J dropped 5 bases, with 7 bases sitting between them. The DNA for the CDR3 is TGCGCCAGCAGCTTGTTGGGCAACGAGCAGTACTTC. Its protein product is CASSLLGNEQYF.

This clonotype was seen more than once but under ten times. The J gene is TRBJ2-1, the V gene TRBV21-1; TRBD1, the D gene given by the table, was not confirmed from the DNA. TRBV21-1 is an annotated pseudogene. The CDR3 contains 17 residues. Here the CDR3 reads CASRDGDRMISYNEQFF. In nucleotides, the CDR3 is TGTGCCAGCAGAGATGGGGACAGGATGATCTCCTACAATGAGCAGTTCTTC.

This clonotype was observed many times. The rearrangement links TRBV4-1 to TRBJ2-7, with 14 bases aligning to TRBD2. This CDR3 has 17 residues. Losses at the gene ends were 1 base for V and 2 bases for J; bases not matched to a gene: 4. Germline lookup yields CDR1 MGHRA and CDR2 YSYEKL. The CDR3 DNA reads as TGCGCCAGCAGCCAAGTAGGGACTAGCGGGAGTCCCTACGAGCAGTACTTC. Amino acid sequence: CASSQVGTSGSPYEQYF.

The table lists this clonotype with a few counts. The CDR3 region has the DNA TGCAGTGCTAGAGAGATGTCAGGGGCGGGTGAGCAGTTCTTC. This encodes CSAREMSGAGEQFF. J is TRBJ2-1 and V is TRBV20-1, with D possibly matching TRBD1 (6 bases). Germline-derived CDR1 and CDR2 are DFQATT and SNEGSKA (reference sequence). V was cut by 0 bases and J by 9 bases, with 15 bases left in between. The CDR3 is 14 residues long.

This sequence joins TRBV12-3 or TRBV12-4 and TRBJ1-1; 7 bases are a match to TRBD1. Trimming at V came to 6 bases and at J to 1 base, leaving 5 bases not matched to a gene. There are 14 residues in the CDR3. Written as DNA, the CDR3 is TGTGCCAGCAGGTTCGGGACAGCGAACACTGAAGCTTTCTTT. Its protein product is CASRFGTANTEAFF.

The chain combines TRBV27 with TRBJ1-1; weak D call: TRBD1 (5 bases). CDR3 length: 14 amino acids. With 3 bases removed from V and 2 bases from J, the gap between germline ends came to 10 bases. Germline V CDR1 and CDR2: MNHEY, SMNVEV (reference sequence). The CDR3 DNA is TGTGCCAGCAGTTTGACCCAGGGTAACACTGAAGCTTTCTTT. Its protein is CASSLTQGNTEAFF.

This clonotype was seen ten or more times. This sequence joins TRBV20-1 and TRBJ1-1, with D unclear. V gave up 2 bases and J gave up 1 base, with 11 bases separating them. The CDR3 extends over 14 amino acids. From germline, CDR1 is DFQATT and CDR2 SNEGSKA (reference sequence). CDR3 nucleotide sequence: TGCAGTGCTAGACCTCCCGGGCCGAACACTGAAGCTTTCTTT. Translation gives CSARPPGPNTEAFF.